This entry lists 26 T cell receptor beta chains sequenced from one sample in a study of CD8 T cells in Susac syndrome. It was with random hexamers that about 0.45 to 1 ug RNA was reverse transcribed. TCRdb ran MiXCR on the immunoSEQ multiplex PCR reads and lists one entry per CDR3 protein. This table holds over 120,000 distinct CDR3 sequences, around 93% found once. What was sequenced was CD4+ T cells from PBMCs. The receptors shown here come from a human donor with Susac syndrome.

The chain employs TRBV9 and TRBJ1-2; D not certain. V lost 0 bases, J lost 2 bases, and 8 bases lay in between. This CDR3 is built from 14 residues. Germline values: CDR1 SGDLS, CDR2 YYNGEE. Here the CDR3 reads CASSVDQKNYGYTF. Here the CDR3 DNA reads TGTGCCAGCAGCGTAGATCAGAAGAACTATGGCTACACCTTC.

The rearrangement links TRBV20-1 to TRBJ2-1; 7 positions agree with TRBD1. J gave up 0 bases and V 6 bases, and 8 bases lay outside the gene matches. CDR1 is DFQATT and CDR2 is SNEGSKA in the germline V gene (reference sequence). The CDR3 is 15 residues long. The CDR3 spells CSAASGQNSYNEQFF. Written as DNA, the CDR3 is TGCAGTGCCGCATCGGGACAGAACTCCTACAATGAGCAGTTCTTC.

The J gene is TRBJ1-1, the V gene TRBV9; the D gene is possibly TRBD1 (5 bases). This CDR3 is 15 amino acids long. CDR1 SGDLS and CDR2 YYNGEE come from the germline V gene. The germline V and J ends were trimmed by 4 bases and 4 bases, with 17 bases remaining between them. CDR3 sequence (DNA): TGTGCCAGCAGCCCGCGGCAGGGTGGGGGCACTGAAGCTTTCTTT. This translates into CASSPRQGGGTEAFF.

The chain links TRBV30 to TRBJ1-1, with D unclear. Trimming cost V 2 bases and J 3 bases, with 10 bases left between them. The CDR3 covers 13 residues. CDR1 is GTSNPN, CDR2 SVGIG, per germline (reference sequence). CDR3 in amino acids: CAWSPRRYTEAFF. The CDR3 bases are TGTGCCTGGAGTCCCCGACGGTACACTGAAGCTTTCTTT.

This sequence joins TRBV4-1 and TRBJ2-4, with D perhaps given as TRBD1 or TRBD2 (5 bases each). Germline lookup yields CDR1 MGHRA and CDR2 YSYEKL. CDR3 size: 15 residues. V was cut by 1 base and J by 3 bases, with 10 bases left in between. In nucleotides, the CDR3 is TGCGCCAGCAGCCAAGCGGGAAGGGGCAAAAACATTCAGTACTTC. This codes for CASSQAGRGKNIQYF.

This chain uses TRBV12-3 or TRBV12-4 with TRBJ1-1; weak D call: TRBD1 (5 bases). CDR3 length: 15 residues. V dropped 4 bases and J dropped 4 bases, with 16 bases sitting between them. Written as DNA, the CDR3 is TGTGCCAGCAGTTCCCCCCGCAGGGCGTTCACTGAAGCTTTCTTT. It specifies CASSSPRRAFTEAFF.

The chain has TRBV20-1 and TRBJ2-1; TRBD1 aligns across 7 bases. Germline values: CDR1 DFQATT, CDR2 SNEGSKA (reference sequence). J lost 9 bases, V lost 0 bases, and 14 bases had no gene match. The CDR3 has 16 residues. CDR3 amino acids: CSARDPDRAVLLEQFF. In DNA, the CDR3 is TGCAGTGCTAGAGATCCCGACAGGGCGGTTCTACTTGAGCAGTTCTTC.

The CDR3 DNA sequence: TGCAGTGCTAGAGATGGGAACACTGAAGCTTTCTTT. This sequence encodes CSARDGNTEAFF. The V gene is TRBV20-1, the J gene TRBJ1-1; D is unclear. This CDR3 is built from 12 residues. Germline CDR1 is DFQATT and CDR2 is SNEGSKA (reference sequence). Trimming left V 0 bases short and J 1 base short, with 3 bases between.

The rearrangement joins TRBV12-3 or TRBV12-4 to TRBJ1-2, with 8 bases fitting TRBD1. V lost 3 bases, J lost 5 bases, and 2 bases stayed unmatched. The CDR3 is 13 residues long. CDR3 residues: CASSLDRVYGYTF. The CDR3 DNA sequence: TGTGCCAGCAGTTTGGACAGGGTGTATGGCTACACCTTC.

This sequence joins TRBV7-8 and TRBJ2-5; D is possibly TRBD1 (5 bases). This CDR3 region has 13 residues. V was clipped by 5 bases and J by 5 bases, with 12 bases between them. Germline CDR1 reads SGHVS; CDR2 reads FQNEAQ. The CDR3 is CASSVGVRETQYF. Written as DNA, the CDR3 is TGTGCCAGCAGCGTAGGGGTTCGGGAGACCCAGTACTTC.

The table lists this clonotype with a count of one. The chain carries TRBV9 and TRBJ2-2; D remains ambiguous. Trimming left V 3 bases short and J 7 bases short, with 13 bases between. CDR3 size: 14 residues. Germline assignment: CDR1 SGDLS and CDR2 YYNGEE. Here the CDR3 DNA reads TGTGCCAGCAGCGCTCAAAGCTGGGGCGGGGAGCTGTTTTTT. The encoded protein is CASSAQSWGGELFF.

V gene TRBV21-1 combines with J gene TRBJ1-5. TRBV21-1 is listed as a pseudogene. The CDR3 covers 13 residues. The CDR3 DNA reads TGTGCCAGCAGCAAGACCTACAATCAGCCCCAGCATTTT. Translated: CASSKTYNQPQHF.

The rearrangement joins TRBV20-1 to TRBJ1-1, with unresolved D. The CDR3 covers 14 residues. Germline V CDR1 and CDR2: DFQATT, SNEGSKA (reference sequence). Trimming pared 4 bases from V and 1 base from J, leaving 13 bases between. CDR3 in amino acids: CSATGAGRNTEAFF. Here the CDR3 DNA reads TGCAGTGCTACAGGTGCGGGTCGGAACACTGAAGCTTTCTTT.

The chain links TRBV2 to TRBJ2-5; D ambiguous. The CDR3 spans 13 residues. Deletions cut 8 bases from V and 5 bases from J, with 15 bases between. Looked up from germline, CDR1 is SNHLY and CDR2 is FYNNEI. The CDR3 nucleotides are TGTGCCAGCTACCTAGAAGGTGACGAGACCCAGTACTTC. It yields the protein CASYLEGDETQYF.

The chain employs TRBV3-1 and TRBJ1-2, with D maybe TRBD1 (6 bases). The CDR3 extends over 14 amino acids. Per germline, CDR1 LGHDT and CDR2 YNNKEL (reference sequence). Deletions cut 4 bases from V and 6 bases from J, with 15 bases between. CDR3 protein: CASSPRGGRDGYTF. The DNA of the CDR3 is TGTGCCAGCAGCCCCCGCGGGGGGCGCGATGGCTACACCTTC.

The chain has TRBV28 and TRBJ2-5; D gene uncertain. This CDR3 is built from 15 residues. The germline gives CDR1 MDHEN, CDR2 SYDVKM. V was clipped by 5 bases and J by 5 bases, with 18 bases between them. As DNA, the CDR3 is TGTGCCAGCAGTCCCCCCTCTTACAGTCGGGAGACCCAGTACTTC. Translating gives CASSPPSYSRETQYF.

CDR3 DNA sequence: TGTGCCTTGGACGAGTCCACTGAAGCTTTCTTT. Protein: CALDESTEAFF. The chain couples TRBV30 to TRBJ1-1; D is unresolved. Trimming pared 7 bases from V and 4 bases from J, leaving 10 bases between. CDR3 length: 11 residues. Per germline, CDR1 GTSNPN and CDR2 SVGIG (reference sequence).

Points on this clonotype: One junction end disagrees with the germline gene, perhaps due to a read error. The chain is built from TRBV30 and TRBJ1-4, with TRBD1 matching over 7 bases. The germline CDR1 and CDR2 sequences are GTSNPN and SVGIG (reference sequence). The CDR3 covers 12 residues. The CDR3 is CTGGGSGEKLFF. Written as DNA, the CDR3 is TGCACGGGAGGGGGCTCGGGTGAAAAACTGTTTTTT.

This chain links TRBV7-6 with TRBJ2-1; TRBD2 matches at 14 bases. In germline, CDR1 is SGHVS, CDR2 FNYEAQ. This CDR3 contains 19 residues. V gave up 5 bases and J gave up 2 bases; unmatched junction bases: 11. CDR3 coding DNA: TGTGCCAGCAGCGAGTCCGGGACTAGCGGGAGAGTCACCTACAATGAGCAGTTCTTC. Translating gives CASSESGTSGRVTYNEQFF.

The rearrangement links TRBV5-4 to TRBJ1-1; D remains ambiguous. The CDR3 has 15 residues. V was shortened by 1 base and J by 0 bases, with 10 bases between the two germline ends. CDR1 SGHNT and CDR2 YYREEE come from the germline V gene (reference sequence). The CDR3 reads CASSLPRTMNTEAFF. The CDR3 nucleotides are TGTGCCAGCAGCTTGCCCCGGACCATGAACACTGAAGCTTTCTTT.

The CDR3 nucleotides read TGTGCCAGCAGCCCTCAGGGAGGCGCCCAACCACCCAATTCGCGGCCCTATGGCTACACCTTC. Translating gives CASSPQGGAQPPNSRPYGYTF. The chain uses TRBV11-1 and TRBJ1-2, with a weak D call TRBD1 (5 bases). Trimming shortened V by 5 bases and J by 4 bases, and 35 bases separated the two germline ends. Germline V gives CDR1 SGHAT, CDR2 FQDESV (reference sequence). CDR3 length: 21 amino acids.

This clonotype was seen once. This chain joins TRBV5-6 and TRBJ1-5; no clear D gene. The V gene lost 1 base and the J gene lost 7 bases, with 12 bases spanning the gap. The CDR3 is made up of 14 amino acids. Germline CDR1 is SGHDT and CDR2 is YYEEEE. CDR3 DNA: TGTGCCAGCAGCTTGCTCAGTGGGCAACAGCCCCAGCATTTT. Translation: CASSLLSGQQPQHF.

The rearrangement uses TRBV24-1 and TRBJ1-2; D is possibly TRBD1 (5 bases). The germline gives CDR1 KGHDR, CDR2 SFDVKD. The CDR3 contains 13 residues. Trimming took off 5 bases at V and 7 bases at J, with 13 bases between the two ends. CDR3 residues: CATSVDNTSGYTF. CDR3 nucleotide sequence: TGTGCCACCAGTGTGGACAACACCTCTGGCTACACCTTC.

This clonotype came up a few times. The chain carries TRBV20-1 and TRBJ1-1; D not resolved. This CDR3 comprises 15 residues. V was cut by 2 bases and J by 3 bases, with 16 bases left in between. Germline CDR1 and CDR2: DFQATT and SNEGSKA (reference sequence). CDR3 protein: CSARRASLEDTEAFF. The CDR3 DNA reads as TGCAGTGCTAGAAGGGCCTCTCTGGAGGACACTGAAGCTTTCTTT.

The chain combines TRBV18 with TRBJ2-3, with D possibly TRBD1 on 5 matching bases. Between the trimmed V and J ends, which lost 3 bases and 0 bases, there was a span of 7 bases. The length of the CDR3 is 14 residues. Germline-derived CDR1 and CDR2 are KGHSH and LQKENI. CDR3 in amino acids: CASSPTVSTDTQYF. The DNA for the CDR3 is TGTGCCAGCTCACCGACAGTTAGCACAGATACGCAGTATTTT.

This sequence joins TRBV5-1 and TRBJ2-7, with TRBD2 matching over 8 bases. J gave up 5 bases and V 4 bases, and 5 bases lay outside the gene matches. Germline lookup yields CDR1 SGHRS and CDR2 YFSETQ. The CDR3 spans 13 residues. CDR3 sequence (DNA): TGCGCCAGCAGCCCAACCGGGGGGGACGAGCAGTACTTC. Encoded protein: CASSPTGGDEQYF.